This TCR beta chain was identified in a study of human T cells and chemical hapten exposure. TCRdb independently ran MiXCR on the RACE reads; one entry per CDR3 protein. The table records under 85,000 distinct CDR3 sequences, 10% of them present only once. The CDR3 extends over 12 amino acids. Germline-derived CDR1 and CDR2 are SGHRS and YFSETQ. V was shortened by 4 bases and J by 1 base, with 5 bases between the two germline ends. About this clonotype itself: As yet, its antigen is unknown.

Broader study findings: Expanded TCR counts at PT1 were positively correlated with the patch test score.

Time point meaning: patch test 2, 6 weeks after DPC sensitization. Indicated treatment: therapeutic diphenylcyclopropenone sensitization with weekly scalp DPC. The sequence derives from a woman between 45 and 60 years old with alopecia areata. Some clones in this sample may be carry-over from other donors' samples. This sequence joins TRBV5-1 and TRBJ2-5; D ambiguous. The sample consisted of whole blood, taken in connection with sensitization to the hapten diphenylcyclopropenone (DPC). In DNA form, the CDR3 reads TGCGCCAGCAGCGTCAGCCAAGAGACCCAGTACTTC. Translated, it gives CASSVSQETQYF.